The entry below gives a single T cell receptor beta chain sequence along with its context. Specified treatment: preoperative locoregional IRX-2 cytokine immunotherapy. This phase Ib study tested locoregional IRX-2 cytokine immunotherapy given before surgery. This record comes from a study of preoperative IRX-2 immunotherapy in early breast cancer. CDR3 size: 19 residues. Germline CDR1 and CDR2: MNHGY and SAAAGT. V was clipped by 8 bases and J by 2 bases; unmatched bases: 19. Repertoires were generated with immunoSEQ multiplex PCR, while TCRdb's copy carries only in-frame clones and drops some. The table lists 20,000 to 30,000 clones, about four fifths of them singletons.

The chain employs TRBV6-8 and TRBJ2-7, with 12 bases lining up with TRBD2. The input for sequencing was lymph node tissue, taken before IRX-2 immunotherapy. The source of this sequence is a human donor with breast cancer. CDR3 coding DNA: TGTGCCAGCCTACTTGTGGGGCTAGCGGGGGGGCAGAATACCTACGAGCAGTACTTC. Its translation is CASLLVGLAGGQNTYEQYF.